This T cell receptor (beta chain) originates from a study of control samples from healthy donors and cancer patients. TCRdb's table, derived via immunoSEQ multiplex PCR, lists solely in-frame clones and lacks some. Altogether approximately 120,000 clones are present, 90% being singletons, with the ten largest covering under 4.5%. The V and J ends lost 2 bases and 4 bases respectively, with 13 bases between them. The germline V gene encodes CDR1 SGHDT and CDR2 YYEEEE. CDR3 size: 15 residues. This TCR derives from a human donor in good health. The donor label of this sample is uncertain. Sequences were obtained from blood. V gene TRBV5-6 combines with J gene TRBJ2-1; tentative D call: TRBD2 (5 bases). CDR3 amino acids: CASSFGNSVYNEQFF. The CDR3 DNA reads as TGTGCCAGCAGCTTTGGTAATAGCGTATACAATGAGCAGTTCTTC. The complete variable domain, with remaining parts taken from reference TRBV5-6 and TRBJ2-1, reads DAGVTQSPTHLIKTRGQQVTLRCSPKSGHDTVSWYQQALGQGPQFIFQYYEEEERQRGNFPDRFSGHQFPNYSSELNVNALLLGDSALYLCASSFGNSVYNEQFFGPGTRLTVL.